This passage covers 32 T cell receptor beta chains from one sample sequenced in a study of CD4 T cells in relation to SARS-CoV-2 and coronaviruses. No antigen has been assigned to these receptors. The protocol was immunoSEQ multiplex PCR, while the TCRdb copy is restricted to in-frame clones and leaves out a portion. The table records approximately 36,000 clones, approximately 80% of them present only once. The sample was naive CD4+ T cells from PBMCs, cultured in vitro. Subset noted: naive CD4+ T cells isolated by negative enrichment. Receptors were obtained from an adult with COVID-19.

The CDR3 nucleotides are TGTGCCATCAAGGGGAGCGGAGCCGGGGAGCTGTTTTTT. Translation gives CAIKGSGAGELFF. This chain uses TRBV10-3 with TRBJ2-2, with D possibly called TRBD1 or TRBD2 (5 bases each). The germline CDR1 and CDR2 sequences are ENHRY and SYGVKD. The CDR3 is made up of 13 amino acids. Trimming removed 7 bases at V and 6 bases at J, with 12 bases between.

CDR3 sequence reads: CASSLDTASYQETQYF. CDR3 nucleotides: TGCGCCAGCAGCTTGGATACAGCCTCGTACCAAGAGACCCAGTACTTC. The chain has TRBV5-1 and TRBJ2-5, with D uncertain. The germline V gene encodes CDR1 SGHRS and CDR2 YFSETQ. Trimming cost V 0 bases and J 0 bases, with 12 bases left between them. This CDR3 has 16 amino acids. The full variable domain, with the rest looked up from reference TRBV5-1 and TRBJ2-5, is KAGVTQTPRYLIKTRGQQVTLSCSPISGHRSVSWYQQTPGQGLQFLFEYFSETQRNKGNFPGRFSGRQFSNSRSEMNVSTLELGDSALYLCASSLDTASYQETQYFGPGTRLLVL.

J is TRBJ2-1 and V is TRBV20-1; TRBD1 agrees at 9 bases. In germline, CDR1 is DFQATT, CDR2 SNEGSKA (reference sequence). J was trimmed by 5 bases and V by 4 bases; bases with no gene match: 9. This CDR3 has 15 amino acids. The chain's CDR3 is CSANDRGGSDNEQFF. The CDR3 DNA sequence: TGCAGTGCTAATGACAGGGGGGGATCGGACAATGAGCAGTTCTTC.

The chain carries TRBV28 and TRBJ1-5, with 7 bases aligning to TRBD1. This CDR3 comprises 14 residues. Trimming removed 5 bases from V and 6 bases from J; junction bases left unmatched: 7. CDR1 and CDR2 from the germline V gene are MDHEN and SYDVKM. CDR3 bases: TGTGCCAGCAGTATCCGGGACAGAGCTCAGCCCCAGCATTTT. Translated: CASSIRDRAQPQHF.

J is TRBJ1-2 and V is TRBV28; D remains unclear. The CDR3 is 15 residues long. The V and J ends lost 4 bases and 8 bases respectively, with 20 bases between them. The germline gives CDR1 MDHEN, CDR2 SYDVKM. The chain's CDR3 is CASSSYRKFPRGYTF. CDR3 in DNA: TGTGCCAGCAGTTCGTACCGGAAGTTTCCAAGAGGCTACACCTTC.

CDR3 sequence (DNA): TGTGCCAGCAGCCAAGTCCCCGGGGCACCCGCGGATACGCAGTATTTT. This translates into CASSQVPGAPADTQYF. This chain links TRBV3-1 (or the pseudogene TRBV3-2) with TRBJ2-3; possibly TRBD1 or TRBD2 for D (5 bases each). Germline V gives CDR1 LGHDT, CDR2 YNNKEL (reference sequence). V lost 1 base and J 6 bases, leaving 17 bases between the germline ends. The CDR3 is 16 residues long.

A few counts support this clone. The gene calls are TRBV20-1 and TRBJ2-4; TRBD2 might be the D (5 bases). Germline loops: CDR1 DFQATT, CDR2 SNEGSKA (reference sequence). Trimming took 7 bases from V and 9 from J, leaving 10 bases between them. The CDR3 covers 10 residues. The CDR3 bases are TGCAGTGGTGGGAGTGGCATTCAGTACTTC. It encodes CSGGSGIQYF.

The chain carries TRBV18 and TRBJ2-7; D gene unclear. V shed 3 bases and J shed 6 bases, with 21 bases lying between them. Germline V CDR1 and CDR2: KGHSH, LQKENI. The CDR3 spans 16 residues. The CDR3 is CASSPPSKGRVGEQYF. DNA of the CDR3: TGTGCCAGCTCACCCCCATCGAAGGGAAGGGTGGGCGAGCAGTACTTC.

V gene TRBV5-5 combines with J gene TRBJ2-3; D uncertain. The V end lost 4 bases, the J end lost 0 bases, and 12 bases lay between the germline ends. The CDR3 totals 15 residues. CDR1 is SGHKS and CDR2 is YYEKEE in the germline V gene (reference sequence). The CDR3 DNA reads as TGTGCCAGCAGCGCCGACCCAACTAGCACAGATACGCAGTATTTT. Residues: CASSADPTSTDTQYF.

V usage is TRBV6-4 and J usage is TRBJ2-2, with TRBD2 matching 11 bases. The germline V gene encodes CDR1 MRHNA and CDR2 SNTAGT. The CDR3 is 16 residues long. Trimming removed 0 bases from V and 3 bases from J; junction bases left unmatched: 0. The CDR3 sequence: CASSDSTSGDTGELFF. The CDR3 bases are TGTGCCAGCAGTGACTCGACTAGCGGGGACACCGGGGAGCTGTTTTTT.

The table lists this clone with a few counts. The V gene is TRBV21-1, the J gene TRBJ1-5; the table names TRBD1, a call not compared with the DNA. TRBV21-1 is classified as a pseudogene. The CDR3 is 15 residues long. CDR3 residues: CASSSEDSFNQPQHF. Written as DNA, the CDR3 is TGTGCCAGCAGCTCTGAGGACAGCTTTAATCAGCCCCAGCATTTT.

The CDR3, as DNA: TGTGCCAGCAGCCTATACCCGACTAGCGGGAGTCACACCGGGGAGCTGTTTTTT. As protein: CASSLYPTSGSHTGELFF. The chain has TRBV7-2 and TRBJ2-2; 12 bases line up with TRBD2. The CDR3 length is 18 residues. Trimming took 5 bases from V and 3 from J; bases not matched to a gene: 10. CDR1 is SGHTA, CDR2 FQGNSA, per germline.

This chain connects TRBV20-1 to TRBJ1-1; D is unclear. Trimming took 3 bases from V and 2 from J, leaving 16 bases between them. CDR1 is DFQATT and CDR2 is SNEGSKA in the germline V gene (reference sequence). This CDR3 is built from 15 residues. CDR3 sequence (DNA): TGCAGTGCTAGTTCCCCCCTTACAGCCAACACTGAAGCTTTCTTT. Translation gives CSASSPLTANTEAFF.

The CDR3 bases are TGTGCCTGGAGTGTCAGGGGAGGAACTGAAGCTTTCTTT. Translating gives CAWSVRGGTEAFF. This sequence joins TRBV30 and TRBJ1-1; possible D gene TRBD1, 6 bases. Germline assignment: CDR1 GTSNPN and CDR2 SVGIG (reference sequence). V was pared by 0 bases and J by 5 bases, with 10 bases between. This CDR3 spans 13 amino acids.

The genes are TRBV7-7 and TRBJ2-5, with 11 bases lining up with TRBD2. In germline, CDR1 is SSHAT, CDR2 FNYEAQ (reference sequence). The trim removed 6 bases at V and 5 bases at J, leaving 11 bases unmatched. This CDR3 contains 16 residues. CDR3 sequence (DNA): TGTGCCAGCAGTCCACGCGTACTAGCGGGAGAGGAGACCCAGTACTTC. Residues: CASSPRVLAGEETQYF.

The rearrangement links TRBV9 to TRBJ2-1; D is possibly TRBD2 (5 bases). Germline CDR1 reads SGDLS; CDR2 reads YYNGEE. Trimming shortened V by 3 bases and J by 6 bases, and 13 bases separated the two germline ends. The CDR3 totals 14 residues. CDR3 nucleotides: TGTGCCAGCAGCGAGGGAGTAGGGCGCAATGAGCAGTTCTTC. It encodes CASSEGVGRNEQFF.

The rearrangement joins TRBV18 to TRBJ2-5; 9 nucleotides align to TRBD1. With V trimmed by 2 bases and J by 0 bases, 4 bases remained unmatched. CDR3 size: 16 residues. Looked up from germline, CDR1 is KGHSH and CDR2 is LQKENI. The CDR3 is CASSPTGTGNQETQYF. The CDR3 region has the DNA TGTGCCAGCTCACCAACCGGGACAGGGAACCAAGAGACCCAGTACTTC.

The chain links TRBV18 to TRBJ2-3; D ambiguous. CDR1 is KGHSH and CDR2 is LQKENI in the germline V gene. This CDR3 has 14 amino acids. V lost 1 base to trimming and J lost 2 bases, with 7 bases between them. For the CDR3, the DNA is TGTGCCAGCTCACCACGGTTCATCACAGATACGCAGTATTTT. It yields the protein CASSPRFITDTQYF.

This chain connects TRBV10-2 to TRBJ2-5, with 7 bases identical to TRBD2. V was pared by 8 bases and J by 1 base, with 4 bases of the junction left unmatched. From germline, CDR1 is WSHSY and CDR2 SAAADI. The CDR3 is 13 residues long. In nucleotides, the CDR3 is TGCGCCAGCCGACTAGCTGGCCAAGAGACCCAGTACTTC. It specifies CASRLAGQETQYF.

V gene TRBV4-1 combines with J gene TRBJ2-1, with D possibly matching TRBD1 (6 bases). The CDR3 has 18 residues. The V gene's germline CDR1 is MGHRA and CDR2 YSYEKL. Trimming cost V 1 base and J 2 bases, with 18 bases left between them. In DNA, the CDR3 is TGCGCCAGCAGCCAAGTTTTGCAGAAGGGGGAGCCCTACAATGAGCAGTTCTTC. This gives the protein CASSQVLQKGEPYNEQFF.

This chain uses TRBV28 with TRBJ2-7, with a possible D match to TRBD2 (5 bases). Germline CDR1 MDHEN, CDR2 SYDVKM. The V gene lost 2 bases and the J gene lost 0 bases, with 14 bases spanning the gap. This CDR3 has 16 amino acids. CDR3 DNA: TGTGCCAGCAGTTTAGATAACGCGGCGGGCTCCTACGAGCAGTACTTC. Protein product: CASSLDNAAGSYEQYF.

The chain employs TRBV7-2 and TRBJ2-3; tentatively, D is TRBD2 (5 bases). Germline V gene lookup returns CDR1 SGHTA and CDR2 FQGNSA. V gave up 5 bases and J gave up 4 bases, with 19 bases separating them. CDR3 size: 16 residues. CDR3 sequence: CASSPHYGPRADTQYF. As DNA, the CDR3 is TGTGCCAGCAGCCCCCATTACGGTCCGAGGGCAGATACGCAGTATTTT.

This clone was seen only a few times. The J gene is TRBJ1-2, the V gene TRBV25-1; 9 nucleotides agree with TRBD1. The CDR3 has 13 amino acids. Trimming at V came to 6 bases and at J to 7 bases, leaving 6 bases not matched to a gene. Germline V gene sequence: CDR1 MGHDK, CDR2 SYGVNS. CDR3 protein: CASRVTGGSGYTF. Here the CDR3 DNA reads TGTGCCAGCAGAGTCACAGGGGGCTCTGGCTACACCTTC.

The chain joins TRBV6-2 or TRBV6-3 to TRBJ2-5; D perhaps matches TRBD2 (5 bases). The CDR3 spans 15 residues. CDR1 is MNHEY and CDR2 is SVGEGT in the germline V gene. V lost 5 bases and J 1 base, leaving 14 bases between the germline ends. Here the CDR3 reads CASSTTRRSQETQYF. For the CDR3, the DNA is TGTGCCAGCAGTACAACGAGGAGGAGCCAAGAGACCCAGTACTTC.

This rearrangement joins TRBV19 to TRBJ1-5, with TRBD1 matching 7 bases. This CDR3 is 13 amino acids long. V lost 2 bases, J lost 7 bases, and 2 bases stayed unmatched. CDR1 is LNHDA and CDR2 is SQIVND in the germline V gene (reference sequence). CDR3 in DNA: TGTGCCAGTAGTATACAGGGGGGGCAGCCCCAGCATTTT. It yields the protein CASSIQGGQPQHF. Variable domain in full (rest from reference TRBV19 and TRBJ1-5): DGGITQSPKYLFRKEGQNVTLSCEQNLNHDAMYWYRQDPGQGLRLIYYSQIVNDFQKGDIAEGYSVSREKKESFPLTVTSAQKNPTAFYLCASSIQGGQPQHFGDGTRLSIL.

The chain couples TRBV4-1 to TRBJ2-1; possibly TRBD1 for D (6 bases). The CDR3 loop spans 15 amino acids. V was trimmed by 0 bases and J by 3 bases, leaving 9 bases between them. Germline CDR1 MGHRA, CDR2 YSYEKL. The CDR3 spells CASSQDRGFYNEQFF. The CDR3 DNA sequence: TGCGCCAGCAGCCAAGATAGGGGGTTCTACAATGAGCAGTTCTTC.

The CDR3 DNA sequence: TGTGCCAGCAGCCTCCCCCGGGACAGGGCTTCCTACGAGCAGTACTTC. It translates to CASSLPRDRASYEQYF. The rearrangement links TRBV7-2 to TRBJ2-7; TRBD1 matches 9 bases. This CDR3 comprises 16 residues. J lost 1 base, V lost 5 bases, and 9 bases had no gene match. The germline CDR1 and CDR2 sequences are SGHTA and FQGNSA.

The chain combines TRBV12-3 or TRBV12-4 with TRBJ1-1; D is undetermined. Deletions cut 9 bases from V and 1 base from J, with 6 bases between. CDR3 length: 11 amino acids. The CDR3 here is CARQWNTEAFF. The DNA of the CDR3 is TGTGCCAGACAGTGGAACACTGAAGCTTTCTTT.

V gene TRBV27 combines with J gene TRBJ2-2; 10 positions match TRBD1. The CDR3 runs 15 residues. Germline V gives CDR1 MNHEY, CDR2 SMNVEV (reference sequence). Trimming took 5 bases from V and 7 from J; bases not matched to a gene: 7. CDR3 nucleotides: TGTGCCAGCAGTAGGGTGGACAGGGGGAACGGGGAGCTGTTTTTT. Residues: CASSRVDRGNGELFF.

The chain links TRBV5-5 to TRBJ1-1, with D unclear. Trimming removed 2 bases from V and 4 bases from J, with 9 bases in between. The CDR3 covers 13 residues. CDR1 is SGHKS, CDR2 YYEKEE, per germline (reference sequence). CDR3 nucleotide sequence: TGTGCCAGCAGCTTCGAGGGAGCCACTGAAGCTTTCTTT. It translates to CASSFEGATEAFF.

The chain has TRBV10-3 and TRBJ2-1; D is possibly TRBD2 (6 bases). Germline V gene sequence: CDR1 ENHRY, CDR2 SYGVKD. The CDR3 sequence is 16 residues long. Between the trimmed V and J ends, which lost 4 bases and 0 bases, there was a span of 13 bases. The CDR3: CAISVASANSYNEQFF. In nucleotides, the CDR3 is TGTGCCATCAGTGTGGCTAGCGCTAACTCCTACAATGAGCAGTTCTTC.

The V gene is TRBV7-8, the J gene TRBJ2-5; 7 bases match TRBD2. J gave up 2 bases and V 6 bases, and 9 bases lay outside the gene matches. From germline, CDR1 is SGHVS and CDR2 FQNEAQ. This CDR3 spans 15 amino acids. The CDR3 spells CASRITRSGQETQYF. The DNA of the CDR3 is TGTGCCAGCAGAATTACCCGTAGCGGGCAAGAGACCCAGTACTTC. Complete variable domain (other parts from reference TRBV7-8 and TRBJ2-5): GAGVSQSPRYKVAKRGQDVALRCDPISGHVSLFWYQQALGQGPEFLTYFQNEAQLDKSGLPSDRFFAERPEGSVSTLKIQRTQQEDSAVYLCASRITRSGQETQYFGPGTRLLVL.